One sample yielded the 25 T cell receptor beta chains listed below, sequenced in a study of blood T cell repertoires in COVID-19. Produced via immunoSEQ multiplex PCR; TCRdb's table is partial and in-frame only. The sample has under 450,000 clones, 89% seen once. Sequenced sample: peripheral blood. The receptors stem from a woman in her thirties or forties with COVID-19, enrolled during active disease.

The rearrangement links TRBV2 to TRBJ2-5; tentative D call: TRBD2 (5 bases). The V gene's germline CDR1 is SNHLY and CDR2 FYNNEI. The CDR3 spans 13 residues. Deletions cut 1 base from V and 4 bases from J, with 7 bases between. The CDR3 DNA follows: TGTGCCAGCAGTGAAGTGCTAGCAGAGACCCAGTACTTC. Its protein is CASSEVLAETQYF.

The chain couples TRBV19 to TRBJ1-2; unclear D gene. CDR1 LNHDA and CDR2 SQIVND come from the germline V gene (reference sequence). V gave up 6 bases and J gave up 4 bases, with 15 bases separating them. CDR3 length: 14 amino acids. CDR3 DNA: TGTGCCAGTAGAAATAGTCGAGGACTCTATGGCTACACCTTC. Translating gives CASRNSRGLYGYTF.

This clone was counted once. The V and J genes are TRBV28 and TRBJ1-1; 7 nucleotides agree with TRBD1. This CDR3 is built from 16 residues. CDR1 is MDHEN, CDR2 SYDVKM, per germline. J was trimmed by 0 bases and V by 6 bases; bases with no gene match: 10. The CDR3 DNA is TGTGCCAGCAGCCTTTTCCCCGGGACAGTGAACACTGAAGCTTTCTTT. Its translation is CASSLFPGTVNTEAFF. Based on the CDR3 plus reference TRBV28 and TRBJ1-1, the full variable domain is DVKVTQSSRYLVKRTGEKVFLECVQDMDHENMFWYRQDPGLGLRLIYFSYDVKMKEKGDIPEGYSVSREKKERFSLILESASTNQTSMYLCASSLFPGTVNTEAFFGQGTRLTVV.

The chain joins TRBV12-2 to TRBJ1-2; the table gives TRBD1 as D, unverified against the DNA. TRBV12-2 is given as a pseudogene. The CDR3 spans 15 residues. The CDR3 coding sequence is TGTGCAAGTCGCTGGCAGGGCCCGAATAGGGGCGGCTACACCTTC. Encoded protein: CASRWQGPNRGGYTF.

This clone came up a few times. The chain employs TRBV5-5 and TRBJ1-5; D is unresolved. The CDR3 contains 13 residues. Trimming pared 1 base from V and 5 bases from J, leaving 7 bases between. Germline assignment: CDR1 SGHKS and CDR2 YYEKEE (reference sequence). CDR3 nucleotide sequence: TGTGCCAGCAGCTTGACAGAATATCAGCCCCAGCATTTT. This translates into CASSLTEYQPQHF.

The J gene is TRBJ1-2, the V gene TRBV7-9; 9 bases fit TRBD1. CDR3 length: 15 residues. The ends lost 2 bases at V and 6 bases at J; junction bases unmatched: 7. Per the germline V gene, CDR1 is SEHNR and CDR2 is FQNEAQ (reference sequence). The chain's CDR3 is CASSLWDREAHGYTF. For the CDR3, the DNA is TGTGCCAGCAGCTTATGGGACAGGGAAGCCCATGGCTACACCTTC.

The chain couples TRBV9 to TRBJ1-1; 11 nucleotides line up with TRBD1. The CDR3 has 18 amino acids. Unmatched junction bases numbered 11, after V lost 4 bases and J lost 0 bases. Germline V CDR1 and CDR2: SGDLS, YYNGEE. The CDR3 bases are TGTGCCAGCAGCCTCGCATCCGGGACAGGGGGAGTGAACACTGAAGCTTTCTTT. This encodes CASSLASGTGGVNTEAFF.

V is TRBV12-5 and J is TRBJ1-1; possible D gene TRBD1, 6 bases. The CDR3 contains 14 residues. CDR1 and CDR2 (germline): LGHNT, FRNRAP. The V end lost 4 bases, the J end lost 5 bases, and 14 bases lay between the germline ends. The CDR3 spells CASGWGPVKTEAFF. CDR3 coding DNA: TGTGCTAGTGGTTGGGGGCCGGTTAAAACTGAAGCTTTCTTT.

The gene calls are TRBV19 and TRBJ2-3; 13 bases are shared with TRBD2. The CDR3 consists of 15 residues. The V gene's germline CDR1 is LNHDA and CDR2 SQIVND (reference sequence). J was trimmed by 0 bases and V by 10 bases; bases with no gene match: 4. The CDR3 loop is CATQGLAGSTDTQYF. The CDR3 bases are TGTGCCACCCAGGGACTAGCGGGGAGCACAGATACGCAGTATTTT.

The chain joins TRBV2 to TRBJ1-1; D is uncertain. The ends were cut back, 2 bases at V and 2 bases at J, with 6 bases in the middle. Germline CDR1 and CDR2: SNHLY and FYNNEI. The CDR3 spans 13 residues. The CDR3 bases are TGTGCCAGCAGTGAAAACAGTAACACTGAAGCTTTCTTT. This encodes CASSENSNTEAFF.

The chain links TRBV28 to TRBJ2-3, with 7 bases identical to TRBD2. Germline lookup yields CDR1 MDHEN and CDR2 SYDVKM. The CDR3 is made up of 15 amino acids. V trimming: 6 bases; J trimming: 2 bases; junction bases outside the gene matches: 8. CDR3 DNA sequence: TGTGCCAGCAGGCCGCCAGCGGGATTCACAGATACGCAGTATTTT. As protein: CASRPPAGFTDTQYF.

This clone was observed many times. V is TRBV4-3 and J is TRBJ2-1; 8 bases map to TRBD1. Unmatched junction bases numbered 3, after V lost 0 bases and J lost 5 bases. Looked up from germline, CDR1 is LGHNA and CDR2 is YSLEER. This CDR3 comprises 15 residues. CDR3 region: CASSQETGADNEQFF. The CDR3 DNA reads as TGCGCCAGCAGCCAAGAGACAGGGGCGGACAATGAGCAGTTCTTC.

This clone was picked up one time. As DNA, the CDR3 is TGTGCCAGCAGCTACAGTTATCCAGACTATGGCTACACCTTC. Translated, it gives CASSYSYPDYGYTF. The rearrangement joins TRBV7-8 to TRBJ1-2; no firm D call. There are 14 residues in the CDR3. Trimming took 4 bases from V and 3 from J, leaving 12 bases between them. Germline V gene data show CDR1 as SGHVS and CDR2 as FQNEAQ.

The CDR3 protein is CASSLPGQGAVGNTIYF. The CDR3 region has the DNA TGTGCCAGCAGCTTACCCGGACAGGGGGCGGTTGGAAACACCATATATTTT. This chain links TRBV7-9 with TRBJ1-3; 11 nucleotides agree with TRBD1. CDR3 length: 17 residues. CDR1 is SEHNR, CDR2 FQNEAQ, per germline (reference sequence). V trimming: 2 bases; J trimming: 3 bases; junction bases outside the gene matches: 6.

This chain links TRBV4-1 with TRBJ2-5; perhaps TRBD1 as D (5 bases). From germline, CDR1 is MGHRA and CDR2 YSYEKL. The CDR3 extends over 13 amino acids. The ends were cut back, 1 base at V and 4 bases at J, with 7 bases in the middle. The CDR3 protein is CASSQVGRETQYF. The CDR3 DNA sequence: TGCGCCAGCAGCCAAGTGGGGCGAGAGACCCAGTACTTC.

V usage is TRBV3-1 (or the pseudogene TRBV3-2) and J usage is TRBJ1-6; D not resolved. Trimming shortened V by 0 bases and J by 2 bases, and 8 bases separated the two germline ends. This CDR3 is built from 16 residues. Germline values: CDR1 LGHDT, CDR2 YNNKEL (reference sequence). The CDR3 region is CASSQESRTYNSPLHF. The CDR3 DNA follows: TGTGCCAGCAGCCAAGAATCCAGGACCTATAATTCACCCCTCCACTTT.

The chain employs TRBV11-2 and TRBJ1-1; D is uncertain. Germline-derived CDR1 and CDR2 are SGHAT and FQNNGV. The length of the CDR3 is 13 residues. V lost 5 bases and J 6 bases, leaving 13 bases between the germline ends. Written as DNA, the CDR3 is TGTGCCAGCAGCGTAGCAGGTTTTTCTGAAGCTTTCTTT. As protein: CASSVAGFSEAFF. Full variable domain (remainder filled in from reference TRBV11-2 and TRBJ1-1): EAGVAQSPRYKIIEKRQSVAFWCNPISGHATLYWYQQILGQGPKLLIQFQNNGVVDDSQLPKDRFSAERLKGVDSTLKIQPAKLEDSAVYLCASSVAGFSEAFFGQGTRLTVV.

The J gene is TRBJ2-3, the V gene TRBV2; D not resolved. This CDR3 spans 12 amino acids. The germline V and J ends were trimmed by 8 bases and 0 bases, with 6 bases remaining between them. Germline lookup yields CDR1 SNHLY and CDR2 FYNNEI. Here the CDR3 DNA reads TGTGCCAGCTCAACTAGCACAGATACGCAGTATTTT. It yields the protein CASSTSTDTQYF.

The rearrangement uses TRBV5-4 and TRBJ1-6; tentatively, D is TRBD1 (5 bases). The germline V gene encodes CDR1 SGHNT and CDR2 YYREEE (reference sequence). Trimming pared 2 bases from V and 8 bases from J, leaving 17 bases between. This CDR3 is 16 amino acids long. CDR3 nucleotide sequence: TGTGCCAGCAGCTTAACCAGACGGGACTGGGATTCACCCCTCCACTTT. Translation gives CASSLTRRDWDSPLHF.

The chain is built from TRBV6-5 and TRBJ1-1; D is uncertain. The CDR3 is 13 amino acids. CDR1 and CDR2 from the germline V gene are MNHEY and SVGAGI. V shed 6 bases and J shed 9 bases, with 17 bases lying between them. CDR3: CASRPLGERKAFF. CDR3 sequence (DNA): TGTGCCAGCAGGCCCCTTGGGGAGAGGAAAGCTTTCTTT.

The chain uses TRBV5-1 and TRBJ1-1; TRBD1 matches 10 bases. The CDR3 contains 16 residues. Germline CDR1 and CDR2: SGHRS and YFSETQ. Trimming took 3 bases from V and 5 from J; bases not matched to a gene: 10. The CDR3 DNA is TGCGCCAGCAGCTCCCTGGGACAGGGGCGAGGGACTGAAGCTTTCTTT. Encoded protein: CASSSLGQGRGTEAFF.

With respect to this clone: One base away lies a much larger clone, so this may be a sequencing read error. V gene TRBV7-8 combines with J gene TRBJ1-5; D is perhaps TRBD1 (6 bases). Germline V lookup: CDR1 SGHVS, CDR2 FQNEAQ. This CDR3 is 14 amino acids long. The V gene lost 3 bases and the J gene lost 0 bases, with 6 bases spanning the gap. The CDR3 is CASSLDSSNQPQHF. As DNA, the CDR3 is TGTGCCAGCAGCTTGGACAGTAGCAATCAGCCCCAGCATTTT.

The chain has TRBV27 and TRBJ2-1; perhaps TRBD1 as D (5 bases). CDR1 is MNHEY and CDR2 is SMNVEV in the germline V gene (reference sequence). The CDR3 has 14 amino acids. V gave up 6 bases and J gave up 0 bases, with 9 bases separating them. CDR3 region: CASSRAASYNEQFF. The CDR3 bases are TGTGCCAGCAGCAGGGCGGCCTCCTACAATGAGCAGTTCTTC.

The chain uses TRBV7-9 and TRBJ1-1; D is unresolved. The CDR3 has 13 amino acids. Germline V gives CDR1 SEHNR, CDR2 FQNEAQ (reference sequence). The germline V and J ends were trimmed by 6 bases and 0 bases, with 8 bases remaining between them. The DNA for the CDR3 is TGTGCCAGCAGGCGGTACATGAACACTGAAGCTTTCTTT. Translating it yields CASRRYMNTEAFF.

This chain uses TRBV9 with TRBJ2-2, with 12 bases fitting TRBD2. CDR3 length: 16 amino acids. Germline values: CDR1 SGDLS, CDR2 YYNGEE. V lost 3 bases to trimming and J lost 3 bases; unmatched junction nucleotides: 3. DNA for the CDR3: TGTGCCAGCAGCGCCTGGACTAGCGGGGACACCGGGGAGCTGTTTTTT. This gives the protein CASSAWTSGDTGELFF.